This T cell receptor beta chain was found in a study of blood T cells in healthy people across ages. Study at large: For every two T cells, template switching captured about one barcoded beta molecule.

This clonotype was seen a few times. Its antigen is unidentified. The study, taken as a whole, reports: In older individuals, TCR beta diversity per million T cells was lower, falling roughly linearly with age. The long-lived group displayed more naive CD4+ cells, plus higher diversity, than the aged donors did. As naive T cell percentage varied, TCR beta diversity correlated strongly with it.

Next came a second PCR, run for about 6 to 12 cycles, which used a sample-barcoded 5' primer along with a J-beta primer mix. TCRdb processed the 5' RACE reads anew with MiXCR; each CDR3 protein has one entry. Among about 680,000 distinct CDR3 sequences, 45% to 50% were seen once, and the ten largest hold 30% to 40%. Trimming took off 6 bases at V and 2 bases at J, with 21 bases between the two ends. The CDR3 contains 16 residues. Germline V CDR1 and CDR2: DFQATT, SNEGSKA (reference sequence). This receptor was identified in a woman aged 60-75 years in good health. Sequencing used blood. This rearrangement joins TRBV20-1 to TRBJ2-3; D not resolved. The CDR3: CSATLHQEQYTDTQYF. The CDR3 DNA reads as TGCAGTGCGACTCTCCACCAGGAACAGTACACAGATACGCAGTATTTT.